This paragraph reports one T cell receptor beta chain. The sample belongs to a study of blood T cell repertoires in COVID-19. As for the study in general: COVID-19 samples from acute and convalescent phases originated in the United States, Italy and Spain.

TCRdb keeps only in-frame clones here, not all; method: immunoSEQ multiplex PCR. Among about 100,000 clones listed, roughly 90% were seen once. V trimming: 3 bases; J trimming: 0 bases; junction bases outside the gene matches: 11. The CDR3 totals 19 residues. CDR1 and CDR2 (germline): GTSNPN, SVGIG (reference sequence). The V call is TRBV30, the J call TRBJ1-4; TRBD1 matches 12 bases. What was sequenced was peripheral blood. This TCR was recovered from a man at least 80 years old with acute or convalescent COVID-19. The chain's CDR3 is CAWSGPGQGAVATNEKLFF. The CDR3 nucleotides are TGTGCCTGGAGCGGGCCGGGACAGGGGGCGGTTGCAACTAATGAAAAACTGTTTTTT. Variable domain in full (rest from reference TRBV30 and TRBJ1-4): SQTIHQWPATLVQPVGSPLSLECTVEGTSNPNLYWYRQAAGRGLQLLFYSVGIGQISSEVPQNLSASRPQDRQFILSSKKLLLSDSGFYLCAWSGPGQGAVATNEKLFFGSGTQLSVL.